These 32 T cell receptor beta chains were all obtained from the same sample, sequenced in a study of CD4 T cells in relation to SARS-CoV-2 and coronaviruses. For these receptors, no antigen is known. Before the COVID-19 pandemic, during about 2011-2019, CD4+ T cells were taken from unexposed donors. After roughly 9 days of culture, CD4+ T cells were isolated. Using immunoSEQ multiplex PCR, the repertoire was profiled, and TCRdb retains in-frame clones only, with some absent. The sample records more than 20,000 clones, about 81% being singletons. The sequenced material came from CD4+ T cells from PBMCs, cultured in vitro. Receptors originate from a human donor in good health.

The rearrangement joins TRBV11-3 to TRBJ2-2, with D possibly being TRBD2 (6 bases). The germline V gene has CDR1 SGHNT and CDR2 YENEEA. The germline V and J ends were trimmed by 5 bases and 4 bases, with 8 bases remaining between them. The CDR3 covers 13 residues. CDR3 DNA: TGTGCCAGCAGCCCCGGGAGCACCGGGGAGCTGTTTTTT. The encoded protein is CASSPGSTGELFF.

J is TRBJ2-3 and V is TRBV4-2; TRBD1 matches at 8 bases. This CDR3 is built from 15 residues. CDR1 and CDR2 from the germline V gene are LGHNA and YNFKEQ. V was clipped by 2 bases and J by 6 bases; unmatched bases: 7. CDR3 loop: CASSQITGGKDTQYF. CDR3 in DNA: TGTGCCAGCAGCCAAATCACAGGGGGGAAGGATACGCAGTATTTT.

This clone was observed once. This chain uses TRBV10-1 with TRBJ2-3, with TRBD2 as a possible D gene (7 bases). The germline V gene has CDR1 WNHNN and CDR2 SYGVQD (reference sequence). V was clipped by 6 bases and J by 4 bases, with 17 bases between them. The CDR3 has 15 amino acids. DNA for the CDR3: TGCGCCAGCAGCCCGAGAGGGGGGGGCTCAGATACGCAGTATTTT. As protein: CASSPRGGGSDTQYF.

Comment on this clone: The junction departs from germline at one end; a sequencing error may be responsible. CDR3 DNA sequence: TGTGCCAGTAGTATAGCCGGCAGGGACAATCATCCCCAGCATTTT. This translates into CASSIAGRDNHPQHF. The chain recombines TRBV19 with TRBJ1-5, with TRBD1 as a possible D gene (6 bases). The length of the CDR3 is 15 residues. CDR1 and CDR2 from the germline V gene are LNHDA and SQIVND (reference sequence).

This chain uses TRBV3-1 (or the pseudogene TRBV3-2) with TRBJ2-3; D ambiguous. V was shortened by 5 bases and J by 0 bases, with 12 bases between the two germline ends. Germline CDR1 LGHDT, CDR2 YNNKEL (reference sequence). CDR3 size: 15 residues. The CDR3: CASSSNLFSTDTQYF. As DNA, the CDR3 is TGTGCCAGCAGCTCGAACCTTTTTAGCACAGATACGCAGTATTTT.

The chain combines TRBV7-2 with TRBJ2-2; 7 bases match TRBD2. Trimming at V came to 0 bases and at J to 2 bases, leaving 6 bases not matched to a gene. The CDR3 spans 17 residues. Per germline, CDR1 SGHTA and CDR2 FQGNSA. CDR3 DNA sequence: TGTGCCAGCAGCTTAGCGGCGGCTAGCGGTAACACCGGGGAGCTGTTTTTT. This translates into CASSLAAASGNTGELFF.

This sequence joins TRBV2 and TRBJ2-7; 7 bases are shared with TRBD1. V lost 3 bases, J lost 6 bases, and 11 bases stayed unmatched. CDR3 length: 15 residues. Germline CDR1 reads SNHLY; CDR2 reads FYNNEI. The CDR3 spells CASSEIRGQALEQYF. The CDR3 coding sequence is TGTGCCAGCAGTGAGATAAGAGGACAGGCCCTCGAGCAGTACTTC.

The table lists this clone with a count of one. This chain joins TRBV12-3 or TRBV12-4 and TRBJ2-1; 8 nucleotides match TRBD2. This CDR3 is 11 amino acids long. The V and J ends lost 6 bases and 10 bases, in that order; junction bases with no gene match: 2. In DNA, the CDR3 is TGTGCCAGCAGAATAGCGGGGGAGCAGTTCTTC. It codes for CASRIAGEQFF.

V usage is TRBV7-2 and J usage is TRBJ2-2; 8 nucleotides match TRBD1. The trim removed 0 bases at V and 5 bases at J, leaving 5 bases unmatched. Germline CDR1 is SGHTA and CDR2 is FQGNSA. The CDR3 covers 16 residues. CDR3 nucleotides: TGTGCCAGCAGCTTAGCGCAGACAGGGGTGACCGGGGAGCTGTTTTTT. As protein: CASSLAQTGVTGELFF.

V usage is TRBV19 and J usage is TRBJ2-5; D gene uncertain. Germline CDR1 and CDR2: LNHDA and SQIVND (reference sequence). Trimming stripped 1 base from V and 3 bases from J, with 9 bases between. CDR3 length: 14 residues. This CDR3 reads CASSIGSYKETQYF. DNA for the CDR3: TGTGCCAGTAGTATAGGCAGCTACAAAGAGACCCAGTACTTC.

This chain's CDR3 is CASSQEIREVDEQYF. In nucleotides, the CDR3 is TGTGCCAGCAGCCAAGAGATCAGGGAGGTAGACGAGCAGTACTTC. This chain joins TRBV4-2 and TRBJ2-7, with a tentative D call TRBD2 (6 bases). CDR1 is LGHNA, CDR2 YNFKEQ, per germline. The V gene lost 0 bases and the J gene lost 5 bases, with 14 bases spanning the gap. CDR3 length: 15 residues.

The chain links TRBV6-5 to TRBJ1-4; 12 bases align to TRBD1. CDR1 and CDR2 from the germline V gene are MNHEY and SVGAGI. Unmatched junction bases numbered 1, after V lost 2 bases and J lost 6 bases. The CDR3 runs 15 residues. In DNA form, the CDR3 reads TGTGCCAGCAGTTACCGGGACAGGGGGCATGAAAAACTGTTTTTT. This codes for CASSYRDRGHEKLFF.

The chain employs TRBV5-1 and TRBJ2-2; 7 nucleotides line up with TRBD1. Looked up from germline, CDR1 is SGHRS and CDR2 is YFSETQ. The V segment lost 4 bases and the J segment 4 bases; nucleotides outside the gene matches: 10. The CDR3 has 16 residues. CDR3 in DNA: TGCGCCAGCAGCCTCCACAGGGGTCAGGGCACCGGGGAGCTGTTTTTT. It encodes CASSLHRGQGTGELFF.

DNA of the CDR3: TGCGCCAGCAGCCCACCGGGACTAGCACAGGAGACCCAGTACTTC. It specifies CASSPPGLAQETQYF. The chain links TRBV5-1 to TRBJ2-5, with 9 positions matching TRBD2. Per germline, CDR1 SGHRS and CDR2 YFSETQ. This CDR3 has 15 amino acids. V lost 4 bases, J lost 5 bases, and 9 bases stayed unmatched.

A few counts support this clone. The V call is TRBV3-1 (or the pseudogene TRBV3-2), the J call TRBJ1-6; no clear D. The CDR3 is 14 amino acids. V shed 1 base and J shed 8 bases, with 9 bases lying between them. In germline, CDR1 is LGHDT, CDR2 YNNKEL (reference sequence). CDR3 coding DNA: TGTGCCAGCAGCCAAGTTGACCGGGATTCACCCCTCCACTTT. Translating it yields CASSQVDRDSPLHF.

The chain recombines TRBV5-6 with TRBJ1-1; the D gene is possibly TRBD1 (5 bases). The ends were cut back, 0 bases at V and 5 bases at J, with 11 bases in the middle. Germline values: CDR1 SGHDT, CDR2 YYEEEE. The CDR3 has 14 amino acids. CDR3 amino acids: CASSLVGGITEAFF. CDR3 DNA: TGTGCCAGCAGCTTGGTCGGGGGTATAACTGAAGCTTTCTTT.

The chain links TRBV18 to TRBJ2-1; 10 nucleotides line up with TRBD2. CDR3 length: 15 residues. Germline values: CDR1 KGHSH, CDR2 LQKENI. The trim removed 3 bases at V and 9 bases at J, leaving 8 bases unmatched. The DNA for the CDR3 is TGTGCCAGCTCACCCGGCGGGACTAGCGCCGTTGAGCAGTTCTTC. Amino acid sequence: CASSPGGTSAVEQFF. The complete variable domain, with remaining parts taken from reference TRBV18 and TRBJ2-1, reads NAGVMQNPRHLVRRRGQEARLRCSPMKGHSHVYWYRQLPEEGLKFMVYLQKENIIDESGMPKERFSAEFPKEGPSILRIQQVVRGDSAAYFCASSPGGTSAVEQFFGPGTRLTVL.

This clone was detected once. The same CDR3 is also encoded by other DNA sequences in this sample. The rearrangement links TRBV7-2 to TRBJ2-7, with D perhaps matching TRBD1 (6 bases). Germline CDR1 reads SGHTA; CDR2 reads FQGNSA. V lost 4 bases, J lost 2 bases, and 9 bases lay in between. This CDR3 region has 13 residues. CDR3: CASSSQGAYEQYF. CDR3 in DNA: TGTGCCAGCAGCTCACAGGGCGCCTACGAGCAGTACTTC.

This clone occurred a few times. CDR3 in amino acids: CASSDQGNTEAFF. CDR3 DNA sequence: TGTGCCAGCAGCGACCAGGGGAACACTGAAGCTTTCTTT. V is TRBV7-9 and J is TRBJ1-1, with D possibly matching TRBD1 (5 bases). This CDR3 contains 13 residues. The V end was cut by 5 bases, the J end by 1 base, with 8 bases between. The germline CDR1 and CDR2 sequences are SEHNR and FQNEAQ (reference sequence). The whole variable domain, filled in from reference TRBV7-9 and TRBJ1-1, reads DTGVSQNPRHKITKRGQNVTFRCDPISEHNRLYWYRQTLGQGPEFLTYFQNEAQLEKSRLLSDRFSAERPKGSFSTLEIQRTEQGDSAMYLCASSDQGNTEAFFGQGTRLTVV.

V is TRBV2 and J is TRBJ2-3; TRBD1 agrees at 7 bases. After removal of 5 bases from V and 3 bases from J, the junction contained 11 bases not matched to a gene. CDR1 is SNHLY and CDR2 is FYNNEI in the germline V gene. This CDR3 is 16 amino acids long. CDR3: CASSFRGLGVTDTQYF. DNA for the CDR3: TGTGCCAGCAGTTTTAGGGGGCTCGGGGTAACAGATACGCAGTATTTT. Complete variable domain (other parts from reference TRBV2 and TRBJ2-3): EPEVTQTPSHQVTQMGQEVILRCVPISNHLYFYWYRQILGQKVEFLVSFYNNEISEKSEIFDDQFSVERPDGSNFTLKIRSTKLEDSAMYFCASSFRGLGVTDTQYFGPGTRLTVL.

The chain uses TRBV7-2 and TRBJ1-1; no definite D call. Germline CDR1 and CDR2: SGHTA and FQGNSA. Trimming took off 4 bases at V and 0 bases at J, with 12 bases between the two ends. The CDR3 consists of 15 residues. CDR3 loop: CASSSRRQLNTEAFF. The CDR3 DNA reads as TGTGCCAGCAGCTCCCGACGCCAATTGAACACTGAAGCTTTCTTT.

This chain uses TRBV19 with TRBJ2-1; 7 bases are a match to TRBD1. This CDR3 has 14 amino acids. V lost 3 bases to trimming and J lost 5 bases; unmatched junction nucleotides: 4. Looked up from germline, CDR1 is LNHDA and CDR2 is SQIVND (reference sequence). The CDR3 region has the DNA TGTGCCAGTAGTATGGGGGACAGAAACAATGAGCAGTTCTTC. As protein: CASSMGDRNNEQFF.

A few counts support this clone. The rearrangement uses TRBV4-3 and TRBJ1-1; TRBD1 agrees at 8 bases. CDR1 is LGHNA, CDR2 YSLEER, per germline. With 4 bases clipped from V and 3 bases from J, the junction kept 4 bases outside the gene matches. The CDR3 covers 14 residues. CDR3 loop: CASSRTTGDTEAFF. The CDR3 DNA is TGCGCCAGCAGCCGCACGACAGGGGACACTGAAGCTTTCTTT.

V and J are TRBV6-5 and TRBJ1-1; D possibly corresponds to TRBD1 (5 bases). The germline V and J ends were trimmed by 0 bases and 10 bases, with 15 bases remaining between them. This CDR3 spans 14 amino acids. Germline V lookup: CDR1 MNHEY, CDR2 SVGAGI. CDR3 loop: CASSYSGVGQGAFF. In DNA, the CDR3 is TGTGCCAGCAGTTACTCGGGTGTAGGGCAGGGAGCTTTCTTT.

The rearrangement uses TRBV6-5 and TRBJ2-7; 8 positions match TRBD2. This CDR3 has 14 amino acids. CDR1 and CDR2 from the germline V gene are MNHEY and SVGAGI. V lost 8 bases, J lost 0 bases, and 6 bases stayed unmatched. The CDR3 reads CASAGLEVSYEQYF. The CDR3 DNA sequence: TGTGCCAGCGCGGGACTAGAGGTCTCCTACGAGCAGTACTTC.

CDR3 residues: CASSQERRGLATSEQFF. DNA of the CDR3: TGTGCCAGCAGCCAAGAGAGGAGGGGACTAGCGACAAGTGAGCAGTTCTTC. The J gene is TRBJ2-1, the V gene TRBV3-1 (or the pseudogene TRBV3-2), with 10 positions matching TRBD2. This CDR3 has 17 residues. Losses at the gene ends were 0 bases for V and 9 bases for J; bases not matched to a gene: 11. Germline V gene sequence: CDR1 LGHDT, CDR2 YNNKEL (reference sequence).

This rearrangement joins TRBV19 to TRBJ1-6; D is uncertain. Between the trimmed V and J ends, which lost 4 bases and 7 bases, there was a span of 14 bases. The CDR3 is made up of 15 amino acids. The germline V gene encodes CDR1 LNHDA and CDR2 SQIVND (reference sequence). Written as DNA, the CDR3 is TGTGCCAGTAGTAGTGGCTACCCAAGAAATTCACCCCTCCACTTT. It translates to CASSSGYPRNSPLHF.

The chain is built from TRBV2 and TRBJ2-5; 7 bases are a match to TRBD1. The V gene end was trimmed by 10 bases and the J gene end by 5 bases; junction bases not matched to a gene: 10. Germline V gives CDR1 SNHLY, CDR2 FYNNEI. This CDR3 has 13 amino acids. The CDR3 sequence: CATALRGRETQYF. The CDR3 DNA follows: TGTGCCACCGCCTTGAGGGGGCGGGAGACCCAGTACTTC.

The V and J genes are TRBV18 and TRBJ1-6; weak D call: TRBD1 (5 bases). Trimming removed 5 bases at V and 7 bases at J, with 9 bases between. CDR1 KGHSH and CDR2 LQKENI come from the germline V gene. This CDR3 is built from 13 residues. The CDR3 nucleotides are TGTGCCAGCTCAGGAGGGGAAAATTCACCCCTCCACTTT. Residues: CASSGGENSPLHF. Full variable domain (remainder filled in from reference TRBV18 and TRBJ1-6): NAGVMQNPRHLVRRRGQEARLRCSPMKGHSHVYWYRQLPEEGLKFMVYLQKENIIDESGMPKERFSAEFPKEGPSILRIQQVVRGDSAAYFCASSGGENSPLHFGNGTRLTVT.

This chain uses TRBV13 with TRBJ1-2; a possible D gene is TRBD1 (6 bases). Germline CDR1 and CDR2: PRHDT and FYEKMQ (reference sequence). CDR3 length: 13 amino acids. Trimming took off 0 bases at V and 7 bases at J, with 9 bases between the two ends. CDR3 sequence (DNA): TGTGCCAGCAGCTTAGGGGCAGGGGCTGGCTACACCTTC. Amino acid sequence: CASSLGAGAGYTF.

The rearrangement uses TRBV3-1 (or the pseudogene TRBV3-2) and TRBJ1-5, with TRBD1 identical over 8 bases. The CDR3 extends over 15 amino acids. Germline V gives CDR1 LGHDT, CDR2 YNNKEL (reference sequence). Trimming removed 4 bases from V and 6 bases from J; junction bases left unmatched: 8. The CDR3, as DNA: TGTGCCAGCAGCCCAGGACAGGGTGGGATTCAGCCCCAGCATTTT. This gives the protein CASSPGQGGIQPQHF.

CDR3 loop: CASRASGSYNEQFF. DNA of the CDR3: TGTGCCAGCAGGGCTAGCGGGAGTTACAATGAGCAGTTCTTC. The chain has TRBV7-8 and TRBJ2-1, with TRBD2 matching 10 bases. Unmatched junction bases numbered 3, after V lost 6 bases and J lost 4 bases. This CDR3 spans 14 amino acids. The germline V gene has CDR1 SGHVS and CDR2 FQNEAQ. The full variable domain, rest sourced from reference TRBV7-8 and TRBJ2-1, is GAGVSQSPRYKVAKRGQDVALRCDPISGHVSLFWYQQALGQGPEFLTYFQNEAQLDKSGLPSDRFFAERPEGSVSTLKIQRTQQEDSAVYLCASRASGSYNEQFFGPGTRLTVL.